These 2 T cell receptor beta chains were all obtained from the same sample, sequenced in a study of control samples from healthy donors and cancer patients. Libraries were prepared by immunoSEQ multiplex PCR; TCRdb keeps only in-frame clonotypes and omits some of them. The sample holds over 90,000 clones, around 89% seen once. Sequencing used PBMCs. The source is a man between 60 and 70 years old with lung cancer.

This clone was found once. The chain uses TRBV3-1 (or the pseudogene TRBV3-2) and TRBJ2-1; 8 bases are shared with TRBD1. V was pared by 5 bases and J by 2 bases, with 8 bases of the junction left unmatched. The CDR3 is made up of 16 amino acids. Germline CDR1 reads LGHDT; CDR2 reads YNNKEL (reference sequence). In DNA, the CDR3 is TGTGCCAGCAGCAATAGGATGGACAGGGCCTACAATGAGCAGTTCTTC. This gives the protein CASSNRMDRAYNEQFF.

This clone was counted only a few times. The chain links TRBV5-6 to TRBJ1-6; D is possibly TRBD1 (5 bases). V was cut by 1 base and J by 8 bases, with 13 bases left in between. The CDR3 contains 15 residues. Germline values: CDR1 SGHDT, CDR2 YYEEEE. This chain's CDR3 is CASSLQGLTYSPLHF. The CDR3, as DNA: TGTGCCAGCAGCTTGCAGGGTCTGACTTATTCACCCCTCCACTTT. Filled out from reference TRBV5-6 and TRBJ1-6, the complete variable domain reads DAGVTQSPTHLIKTRGQQVTLRCSPKSGHDTVSWYQQALGQGPQFIFQYYEEEERQRGNFPDRFSGHQFPNYSSELNVNALLLGDSALYLCASSLQGLTYSPLHFGNGTRLTVT.